Presented here are 2 T cell receptor beta chains from one specimen sequenced in a study of Graves' ophthalmopathy and Graves' hyperthyroidism. TCR beta CDR3 amplification used RNA transcripts. The workflow started with a first-round RT-PCR run with HTBI primers and then moved on to a second-round multiplex PCR. Using its own MiXCR run on the multiplex PCR reads, TCRdb lists one record per CDR3 protein. Of 650,000 to 800,000 distinct CDR3 sequences in the sample, about two fifths are singletons; the top ten hold about 3.3%. The specimen was peripheral blood. The receptors come from an adult man with Graves' ophthalmopathy.

The chain couples TRBV30 to TRBJ2-2; D call uncertain. The CDR3 is 12 residues long. The germline V and J ends were trimmed by 0 bases and 6 bases, with 5 bases remaining between them. In germline, CDR1 is GTSNPN, CDR2 SVGIG (reference sequence). As DNA, the CDR3 is TGTGCCTGGAGTGTACGATCCGGGGAGCTGTTTTTT. Its translation is CAWSVRSGELFF.

This clonotype has just a few counts. The genes are TRBV7-9 and TRBJ1-1; D is uncertain. The CDR3 sequence is 12 residues long. In germline, CDR1 is SEHNR, CDR2 FQNEAQ (reference sequence). V was pared by 8 bases and J by 5 bases, with 12 bases between. The CDR3 sequence is CASSPSQTEAFF. The CDR3 DNA is TGTGCCAGCTCACCATCGCAGACTGAAGCTTTCTTT.